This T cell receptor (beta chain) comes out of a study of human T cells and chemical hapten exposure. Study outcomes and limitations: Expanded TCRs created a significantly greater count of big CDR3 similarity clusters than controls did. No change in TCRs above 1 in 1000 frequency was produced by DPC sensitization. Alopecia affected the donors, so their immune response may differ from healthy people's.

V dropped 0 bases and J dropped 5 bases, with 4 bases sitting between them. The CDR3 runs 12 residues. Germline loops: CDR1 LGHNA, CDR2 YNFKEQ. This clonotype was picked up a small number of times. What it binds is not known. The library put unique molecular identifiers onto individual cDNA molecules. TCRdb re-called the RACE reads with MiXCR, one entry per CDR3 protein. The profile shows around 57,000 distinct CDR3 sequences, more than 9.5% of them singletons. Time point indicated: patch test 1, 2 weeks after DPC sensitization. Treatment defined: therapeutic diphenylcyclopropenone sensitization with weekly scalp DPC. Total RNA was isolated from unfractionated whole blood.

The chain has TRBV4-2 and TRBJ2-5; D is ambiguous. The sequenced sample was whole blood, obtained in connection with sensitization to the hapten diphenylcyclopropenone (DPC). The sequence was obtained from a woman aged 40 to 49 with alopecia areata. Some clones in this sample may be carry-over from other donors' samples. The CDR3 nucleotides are TGTGCCAGCAGCCAAGAAGGGGAGACCCAGTACTTC. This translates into CASSQEGETQYF.